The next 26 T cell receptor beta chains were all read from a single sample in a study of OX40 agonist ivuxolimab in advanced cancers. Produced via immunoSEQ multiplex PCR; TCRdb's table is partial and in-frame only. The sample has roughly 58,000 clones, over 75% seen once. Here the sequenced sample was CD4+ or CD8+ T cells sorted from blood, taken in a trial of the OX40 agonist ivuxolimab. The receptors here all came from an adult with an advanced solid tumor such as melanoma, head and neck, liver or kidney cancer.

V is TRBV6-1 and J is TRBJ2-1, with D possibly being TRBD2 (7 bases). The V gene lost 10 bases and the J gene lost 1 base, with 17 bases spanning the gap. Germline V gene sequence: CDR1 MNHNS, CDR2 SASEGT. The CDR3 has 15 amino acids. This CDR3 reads CATSKGGLSYNEQFF. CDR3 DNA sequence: TGTGCCACAAGCAAGGGGGGGCTATCCTACAATGAGCAGTTCTTC.

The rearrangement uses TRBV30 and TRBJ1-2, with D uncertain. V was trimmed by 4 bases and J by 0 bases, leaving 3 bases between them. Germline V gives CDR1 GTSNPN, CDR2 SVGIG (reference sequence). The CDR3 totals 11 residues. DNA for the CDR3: TGTGCCTGGACCACTAACTATGGCTACACCTTC. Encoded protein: CAWTTNYGYTF.

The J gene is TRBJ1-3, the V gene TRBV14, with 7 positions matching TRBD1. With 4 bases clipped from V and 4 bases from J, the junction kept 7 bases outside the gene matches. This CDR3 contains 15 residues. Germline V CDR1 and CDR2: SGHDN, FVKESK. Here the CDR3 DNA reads TGTGCCAGCAGCCTAACCGGGACAGCCGGAAACACCATATATTTT. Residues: CASSLTGTAGNTIYF.

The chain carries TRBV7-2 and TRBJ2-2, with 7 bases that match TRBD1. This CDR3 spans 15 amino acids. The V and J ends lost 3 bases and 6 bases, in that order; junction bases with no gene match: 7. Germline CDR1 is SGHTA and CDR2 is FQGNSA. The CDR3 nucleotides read TGTGCCAGCAGCTTGACAGGGTTAGGATCCGGGGAGCTGTTTTTT. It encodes CASSLTGLGSGELFF.

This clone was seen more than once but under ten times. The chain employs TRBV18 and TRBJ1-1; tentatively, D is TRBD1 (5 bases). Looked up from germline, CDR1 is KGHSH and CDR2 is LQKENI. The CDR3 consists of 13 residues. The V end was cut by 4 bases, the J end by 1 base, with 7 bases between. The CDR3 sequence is CASSQTGNTEAFF. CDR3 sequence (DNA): TGTGCCAGCTCACAAACAGGGAACACTGAAGCTTTCTTT.

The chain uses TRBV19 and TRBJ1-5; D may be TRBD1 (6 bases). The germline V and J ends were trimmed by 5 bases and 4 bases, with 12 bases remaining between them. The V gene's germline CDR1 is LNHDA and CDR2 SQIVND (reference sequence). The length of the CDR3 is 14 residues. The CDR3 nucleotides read TGTGCCAGTAGTCAACAGGGAAGAAATCAGCCCCAGCATTTT. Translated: CASSQQGRNQPQHF.

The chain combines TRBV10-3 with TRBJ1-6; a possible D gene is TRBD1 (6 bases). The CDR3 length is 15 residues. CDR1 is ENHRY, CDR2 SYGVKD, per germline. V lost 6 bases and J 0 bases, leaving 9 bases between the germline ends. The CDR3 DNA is TGTGCCATCAGAGGACAGACCTCCTATAATTCACCCCTCCACTTT. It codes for CAIRGQTSYNSPLHF.

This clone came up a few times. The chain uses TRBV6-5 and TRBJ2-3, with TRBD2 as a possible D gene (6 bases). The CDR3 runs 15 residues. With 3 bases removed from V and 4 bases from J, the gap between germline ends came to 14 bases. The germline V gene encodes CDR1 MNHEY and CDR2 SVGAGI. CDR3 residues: CASSYSTSRSDTQYF. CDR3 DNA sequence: TGTGCCAGCAGTTATTCCACTAGCCGATCAGATACGCAGTATTTT.

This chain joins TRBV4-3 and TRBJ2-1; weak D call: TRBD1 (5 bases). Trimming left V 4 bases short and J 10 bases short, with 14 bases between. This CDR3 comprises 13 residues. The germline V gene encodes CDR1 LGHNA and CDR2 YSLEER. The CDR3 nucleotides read TGCGCCAGCAGCCTCACTAAAAAGGGGGAGCAGTTCTTC. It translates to CASSLTKKGEQFF.

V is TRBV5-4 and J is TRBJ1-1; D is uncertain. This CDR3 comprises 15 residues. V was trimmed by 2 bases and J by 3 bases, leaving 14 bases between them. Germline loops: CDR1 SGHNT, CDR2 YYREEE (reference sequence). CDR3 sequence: CASSFRRVGDTEAFF. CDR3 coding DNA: TGTGCCAGCAGCTTTCGAAGAGTCGGGGACACTGAAGCTTTCTTT.

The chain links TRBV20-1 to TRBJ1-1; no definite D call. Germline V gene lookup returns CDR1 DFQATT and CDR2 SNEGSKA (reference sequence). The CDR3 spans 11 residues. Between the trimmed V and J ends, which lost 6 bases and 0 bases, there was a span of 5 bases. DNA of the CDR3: TGCAGTGCGTGGGTGAACACTGAAGCTTTCTTT. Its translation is CSAWVNTEAFF.

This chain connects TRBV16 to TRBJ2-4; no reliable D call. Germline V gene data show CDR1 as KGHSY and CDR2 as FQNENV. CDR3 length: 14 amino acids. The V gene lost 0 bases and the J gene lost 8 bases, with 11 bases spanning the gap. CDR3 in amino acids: CASSQSGAGDIQYF. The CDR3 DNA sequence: TGTGCCAGCAGCCAATCTGGAGCTGGGGACATTCAGTACTTC.

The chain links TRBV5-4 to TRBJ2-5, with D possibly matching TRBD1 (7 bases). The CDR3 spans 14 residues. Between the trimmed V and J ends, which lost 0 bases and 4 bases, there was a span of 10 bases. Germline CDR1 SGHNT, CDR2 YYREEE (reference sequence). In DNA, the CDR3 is TGTGCCAGCAGCTTGGGGCAGGGGGGAGAGACCCAGTACTTC. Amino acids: CASSLGQGGETQYF.

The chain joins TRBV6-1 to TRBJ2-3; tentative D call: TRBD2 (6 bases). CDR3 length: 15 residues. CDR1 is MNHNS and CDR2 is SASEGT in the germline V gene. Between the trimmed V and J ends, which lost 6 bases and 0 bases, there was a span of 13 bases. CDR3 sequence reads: CASRASASSTDTQYF. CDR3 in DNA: TGTGCCAGCAGGGCTAGCGCCTCCAGCACAGATACGCAGTATTTT.

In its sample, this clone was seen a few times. Here the CDR3 reads CASSSGAYGYTF. As DNA, the CDR3 is TGTGCCAGCAGCAGCGGGGCATATGGCTACACCTTC. The chain couples TRBV11-2 to TRBJ1-2, with D perhaps matching TRBD1 (5 bases). Trimming shortened V by 5 bases and J by 5 bases, and 9 bases separated the two germline ends. The CDR3 is 12 residues long. Germline CDR1 and CDR2: SGHAT and FQNNGV.

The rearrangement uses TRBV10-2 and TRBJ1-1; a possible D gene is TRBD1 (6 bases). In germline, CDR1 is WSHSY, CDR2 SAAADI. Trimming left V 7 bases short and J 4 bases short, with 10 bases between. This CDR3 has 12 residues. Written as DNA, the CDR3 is TGCGCCAGCAACCAGGGGAGCACTGAAGCTTTCTTT. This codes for CASNQGSTEAFF.

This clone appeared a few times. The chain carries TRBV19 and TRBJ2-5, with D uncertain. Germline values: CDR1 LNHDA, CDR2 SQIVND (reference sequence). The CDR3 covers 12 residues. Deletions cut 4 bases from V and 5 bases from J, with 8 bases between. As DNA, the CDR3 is TGTGCCAGTAGTAATTCGAAGGAGACCCAGTACTTC. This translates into CASSNSKETQYF.

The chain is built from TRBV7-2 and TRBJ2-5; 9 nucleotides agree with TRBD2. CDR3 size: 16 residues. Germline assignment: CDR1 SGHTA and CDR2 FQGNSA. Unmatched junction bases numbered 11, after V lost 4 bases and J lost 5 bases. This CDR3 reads CASSSNRAGGRETQYF. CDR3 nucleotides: TGTGCCAGCAGCTCCAATCGAGCGGGGGGCCGGGAGACCCAGTACTTC.

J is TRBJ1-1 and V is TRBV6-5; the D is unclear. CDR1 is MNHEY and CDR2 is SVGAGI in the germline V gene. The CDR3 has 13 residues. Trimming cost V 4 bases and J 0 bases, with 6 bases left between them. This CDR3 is CASSFLMNTEAFF. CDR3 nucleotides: TGTGCCAGCAGTTTCTTGATGAACACTGAAGCTTTCTTT.

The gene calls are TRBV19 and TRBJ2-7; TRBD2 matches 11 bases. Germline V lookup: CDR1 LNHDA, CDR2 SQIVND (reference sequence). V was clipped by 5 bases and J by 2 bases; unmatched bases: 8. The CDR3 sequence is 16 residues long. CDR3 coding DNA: TGTGCCAGTAGTGATAGCGGGAGGGCCGCCCCCTACGAGCAGTACTTC. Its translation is CASSDSGRAAPYEQYF.

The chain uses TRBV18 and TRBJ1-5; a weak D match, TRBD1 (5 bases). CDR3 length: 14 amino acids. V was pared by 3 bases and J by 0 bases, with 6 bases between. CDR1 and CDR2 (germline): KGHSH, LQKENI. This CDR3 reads CASSPGHSNQPQHF. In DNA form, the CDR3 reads TGTGCCAGCTCACCCGGACATAGCAATCAGCCCCAGCATTTT.

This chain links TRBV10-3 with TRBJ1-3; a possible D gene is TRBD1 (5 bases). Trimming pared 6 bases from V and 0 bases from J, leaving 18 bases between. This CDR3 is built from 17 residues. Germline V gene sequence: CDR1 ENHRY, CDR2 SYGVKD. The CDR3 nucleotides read TGTGCCATCAGCCAATCGGGGGGGTATAGCTCTGGAAACACCATATATTTT. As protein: CAISQSGGYSSGNTIYF.

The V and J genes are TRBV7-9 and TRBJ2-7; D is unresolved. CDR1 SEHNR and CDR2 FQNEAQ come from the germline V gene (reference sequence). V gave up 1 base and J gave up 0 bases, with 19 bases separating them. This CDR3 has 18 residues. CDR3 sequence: CASSLGLVGRPTSYEQYF. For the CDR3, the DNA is TGTGCCAGCAGCTTAGGGCTAGTAGGGCGGCCGACCTCCTACGAGCAGTACTTC.

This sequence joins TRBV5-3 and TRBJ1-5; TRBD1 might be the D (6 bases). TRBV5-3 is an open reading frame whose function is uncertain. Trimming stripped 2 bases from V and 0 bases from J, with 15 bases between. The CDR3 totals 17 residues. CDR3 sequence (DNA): TGTGCCAGAAGCTTTCAGGGGAACCCGGATAGCAATCAGCCCCAGCATTTT. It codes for CARSFQGNPDSNQPQHF.

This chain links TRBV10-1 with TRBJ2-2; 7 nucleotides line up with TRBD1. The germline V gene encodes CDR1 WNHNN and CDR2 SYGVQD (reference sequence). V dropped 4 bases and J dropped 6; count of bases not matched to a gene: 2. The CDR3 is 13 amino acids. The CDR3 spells CASSAQGAGELFF. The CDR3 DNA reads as TGCGCCAGCAGTGCGCAGGGGGCCGGGGAGCTGTTTTTT.

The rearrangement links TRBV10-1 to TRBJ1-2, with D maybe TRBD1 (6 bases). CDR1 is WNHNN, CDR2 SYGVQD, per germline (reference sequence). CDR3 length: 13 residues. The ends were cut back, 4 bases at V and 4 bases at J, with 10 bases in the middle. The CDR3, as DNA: TGCGCCAGCAGTGTCACAGGGAGCTATGGCTACACCTTC. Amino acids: CASSVTGSYGYTF.